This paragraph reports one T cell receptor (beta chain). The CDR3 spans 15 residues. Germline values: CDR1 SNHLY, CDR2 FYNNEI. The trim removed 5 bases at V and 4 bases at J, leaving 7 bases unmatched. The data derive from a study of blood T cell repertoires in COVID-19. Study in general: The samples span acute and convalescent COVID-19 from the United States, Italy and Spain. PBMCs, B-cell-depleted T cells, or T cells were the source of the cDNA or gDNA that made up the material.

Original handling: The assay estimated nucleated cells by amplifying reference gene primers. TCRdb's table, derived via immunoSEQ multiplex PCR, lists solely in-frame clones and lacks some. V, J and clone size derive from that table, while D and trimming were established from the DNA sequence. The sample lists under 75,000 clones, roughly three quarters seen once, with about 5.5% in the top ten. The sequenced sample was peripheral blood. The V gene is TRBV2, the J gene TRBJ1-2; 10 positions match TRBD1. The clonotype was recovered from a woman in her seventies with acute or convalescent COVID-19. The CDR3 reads CASSSRQGARYGYTF. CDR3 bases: TGTGCCAGCAGTTCCAGACAGGGGGCTCGCTATGGCTACACCTTC.